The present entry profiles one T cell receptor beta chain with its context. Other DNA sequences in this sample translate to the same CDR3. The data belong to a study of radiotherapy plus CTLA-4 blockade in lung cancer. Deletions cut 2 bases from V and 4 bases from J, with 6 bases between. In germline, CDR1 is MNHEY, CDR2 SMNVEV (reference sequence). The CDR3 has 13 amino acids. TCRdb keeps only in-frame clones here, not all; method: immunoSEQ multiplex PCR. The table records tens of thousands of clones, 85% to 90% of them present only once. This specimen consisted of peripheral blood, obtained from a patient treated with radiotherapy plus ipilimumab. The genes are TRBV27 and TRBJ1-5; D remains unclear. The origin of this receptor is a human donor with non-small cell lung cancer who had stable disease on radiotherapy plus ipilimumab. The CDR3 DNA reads TGTGCCAGCAGTTTAATGGGTAATCAGCCCCAGCATTTT. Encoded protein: CASSLMGNQPQHF.